This TCR beta chain was documented in a study of blood T cell repertoires in COVID-19. The overall study: COVID-19 samples collected from the United States, Italy and Spain covered acute and convalescent phases. The cDNA or gDNA used as material had been derived from T cells, B-cell-depleted T cells, or PBMCs.

After removal of 4 bases from V and 4 bases from J, the junction contained 10 bases not matched to a gene. This CDR3 comprises 17 residues. The V gene's germline CDR1 is SGHTA and CDR2 FQGTGA. The authors' processing: Amplified reference gene primers provided the basis for estimating nucleated cell counts. Some clones are missing from TCRdb's copy, which holds only in-frame ones; the method was immunoSEQ multiplex PCR. The V and J calls and the clone size are those of that table, but D and trimming were determined from the DNA. The sample records about 300,000 clones, approximately 85% being singletons.

This chain uses TRBV7-3 with TRBJ2-1; TRBD2 matches 10 bases. This sequence originates from a human donor in a cohort sampled during active COVID-19. The sample taken for sequencing was peripheral blood. The CDR3 here is CASSSIAGGSGYNEQFF. The CDR3 coding sequence is TGTGCCAGCAGCTCGATAGCGGGAGGTTCGGGTTACAATGAGCAGTTCTTC.